The following is a T cell receptor (beta chain) sequence with its context. The sample originates from a study of PD-1 and CTLA-4 blockade in melanoma. The method was immunoSEQ multiplex PCR; TCRdb's version includes in-frame clones alone and lacks a portion of them. Found here are roughly 30,000 clones, about 87% of them singletons; the top ten hold almost 6.5%. V shed 5 bases and J shed 7 bases, with 20 bases lying between them. In germline, CDR1 is MGHRA, CDR2 YSYEKL. The CDR3 spans 15 residues. The input for sequencing was CD8+ T cells from peripheral blood, taken from a patient given anti-PD-1 treatment. The sequence came from a human donor with melanoma. The J gene is TRBJ1-2, the V gene TRBV4-1; D ambiguous. The CDR3 region is CASSFTPWEKSGYTF. The CDR3 coding sequence is TGCGCCAGCAGCTTCACCCCATGGGAGAAGAGTGGCTACACCTTC.